The 10 T cell receptor beta chains below all came from one sample that was sequenced in a study of blood T cell repertoires in COVID-19. Clones were sequenced by immunoSEQ multiplex PCR, and TCRdb holds only the in-frame ones, with some missing. The sample holds more than 150,000 clones, less than 85% seen once. Sequenced input: peripheral blood. The receptor source for this set is a human donor in a cohort sampled during active COVID-19.

V gene TRBV7-8 combines with J gene TRBJ1-6; D is uncertain. The CDR3 covers 19 residues. Between the trimmed V and J ends, which lost 0 bases and 0 bases, there was a span of 15 bases. Germline V CDR1 and CDR2: SGHVS, FQNEAQ. DNA of the CDR3: TGTGCCAGCAGCTTAGCGGGTCGCGGCCCGAGCTCCTATAATTCACCCCTCCACTTT. Translated: CASSLAGRGPSSYNSPLHF.

This clone was recorded a few times. CDR3 sequence (DNA): TGTGCCAGCAGCTTAGGTGGGACATCCATTGAAGCTTTCTTT. It yields the protein CASSLGGTSIEAFF. The chain recombines TRBV7-9 with TRBJ1-1, with D possibly being TRBD1 (6 bases). Germline loops: CDR1 SEHNR, CDR2 FQNEAQ (reference sequence). Trimming removed 1 base at V and 7 bases at J, with 13 bases between. The length of the CDR3 is 14 residues.

The chain links TRBV2 to TRBJ2-5; a possible D gene is TRBD1 (6 bases). The CDR3 length is 14 residues. The germline V gene encodes CDR1 SNHLY and CDR2 FYNNEI. V was clipped by 5 bases and J by 1 base, with 11 bases between them. CDR3 DNA: TGTGCCAGCAGTCGCACAGGGACCCAAGAGACCCAGTACTTC. Amino acids: CASSRTGTQETQYF.

A few counts support this clone. The V call is TRBV9, the J call TRBJ2-1; 10 nucleotides align to TRBD2. This CDR3 is built from 18 residues. CDR1 and CDR2 from the germline V gene are SGDLS and YYNGEE. V shed 0 bases and J 2 bases; nucleotides not matched to a gene: 8. CDR3 bases: TGTGCCAGCAGCGTAGCTACAACTAGCGGGGCCCCCTACAATGAGCAGTTCTTC. Protein: CASSVATTSGAPYNEQFF.

The rearrangement links TRBV25-1 to TRBJ2-7; D is undetermined. CDR1 and CDR2 (germline): MGHDK, SYGVNS. This CDR3 comprises 14 residues. Between the trimmed V and J ends, which lost 2 bases and 1 base, there was a span of 9 bases. Here the CDR3 DNA reads TGTGCCAGCAGTGAAGCCGGTAGATCCTACGAGCAGTACTTC. Amino acids: CASSEAGRSYEQYF.

The chain is built from TRBV6-5 and TRBJ1-1; 11 bases match TRBD1. The CDR3 has 16 residues. V trimming: 3 bases; J trimming: 4 bases; junction bases outside the gene matches: 7. Germline CDR1 reads MNHEY; CDR2 reads SVGAGI. CDR3 loop: CASSYTGGTGGTEAFF. CDR3 nucleotides: TGTGCCAGCAGTTATACGGGGGGGACAGGGGGCACTGAAGCTTTCTTT.

The rearrangement links TRBV7-9 to TRBJ1-5; D possibly corresponds to TRBD1 (6 bases). Per germline, CDR1 SEHNR and CDR2 FQNEAQ (reference sequence). CDR3 length: 13 residues. The V and J ends lost 5 bases and 3 bases respectively, with 8 bases between them. CDR3 protein: CASSRDNNQPQHF. CDR3 sequence (DNA): TGTGCCAGCAGCCGGGACAACAATCAGCCCCAGCATTTT.

The chain carries TRBV6-5 and TRBJ1-1; D ambiguous. The CDR3 totals 14 residues. Germline-derived CDR1 and CDR2 are MNHEY and SVGAGI. V was trimmed by 0 bases and J by 10 bases, leaving 15 bases between them. CDR3: CASSYSSPIGGAFF. The CDR3 DNA reads as TGTGCCAGCAGTTACTCGAGTCCGATAGGCGGAGCTTTCTTT.

The CDR3 DNA reads TGCAGCGCGACCCCCGACAGGCCCAGGACCCAGTACTTC. This sequence encodes CSATPDRPRTQYF. The chain uses TRBV29-1 and TRBJ2-5; tentatively, D is TRBD1 (6 bases). This CDR3 is 13 amino acids long. Germline lookup yields CDR1 SQVTM and CDR2 ANQGSEA. The V end was cut by 7 bases, the J end by 7 bases, with 19 bases between.

This chain links TRBV16 with TRBJ1-1, with D tentatively TRBD1 (5 bases). This CDR3 has 14 amino acids. Germline V CDR1 and CDR2: KGHSY, FQNENV. V dropped 3 bases and J dropped 1 base, with 9 bases sitting between them. The CDR3 here is CASSQLGQNTEAFF. DNA for the CDR3: TGTGCCAGCAGCCAGTTAGGACAGAACACTGAAGCTTTCTTT.